These 8 T cell receptor beta chains were all obtained from the same sample, sequenced in a study of cytomegalovirus exposure and HLA in healthy donors. The PCR made use of 60 Vbeta and 13 Jbeta primers. TCRdb keeps only in-frame clones here, not all; method: immunoSEQ multiplex PCR. The sample has approximately 100,000 clones; under 80% are singletons. Material: PBMCs. The receptors stem from a man aged 40-49 years in good health and CMV-seronegative.

The V call is TRBV6-5, the J call TRBJ2-1, with D perhaps TRBD2 (6 bases). From germline, CDR1 is MNHEY and CDR2 SVGAGI. This CDR3 has 15 residues. V was clipped by 2 bases and J by 2 bases, with 10 bases between them. DNA for the CDR3: TGTGCCAGCAGTTACGGTGGGGGGACCTACAATGAGCAGTTCTTC. Translating gives CASSYGGGTYNEQFF.

The J gene is TRBJ2-1, the V gene TRBV7-9; 14 positions match TRBD2. The germline gives CDR1 SEHNR, CDR2 FQNEAQ (reference sequence). The V and J ends lost 4 bases and 8 bases, in that order; junction bases with no gene match: 7. The CDR3 is made up of 16 amino acids. The CDR3 loop reads CASSWRLAGGHDEQFF. CDR3 coding DNA: TGTGCCAGCAGCTGGAGACTAGCGGGGGGGCACGATGAGCAGTTCTTC.

About this clone itself: The same CDR3 arises from other DNA sequences in this sample as well. The rearrangement joins TRBV28 to TRBJ2-7; possible D gene TRBD1, 5 bases. The length of the CDR3 is 12 residues. V dropped 2 bases and J dropped 3 bases, with 5 bases sitting between them. The V gene's germline CDR1 is MDHEN and CDR2 SYDVKM. The CDR3 region has the DNA TGTGCCAGCAGTTTACAGGGCTACGAGCAGTACGTC. It is translated as CASSLQGYEQYV.

This clone was seen only a few times. The rearrangement links TRBV6-5 to TRBJ1-1, with 7 bases lining up with TRBD1. This CDR3 contains 13 residues. The germline V gene encodes CDR1 MNHEY and CDR2 SVGAGI. Trimming took 7 bases from V and 7 from J; bases not matched to a gene: 9. CDR3 sequence: CASIPQQGDEAFF. DNA for the CDR3: TGTGCCAGCATCCCACAGCAGGGGGATGAAGCTTTCTTT.

This clone has more than one count but fewer than ten. The chain carries TRBV7-9 and TRBJ1-2, with 9 nucleotides matching TRBD1. V shed 6 bases, J shed 4 bases, and the junction held 21 bases outside the gene matches. This CDR3 comprises 19 residues. Germline loops: CDR1 SEHNR, CDR2 FQNEAQ (reference sequence). The CDR3 region is CASSLPTLLPGQGFYGYTF. CDR3 nucleotides: TGTGCCAGCAGTTTACCCACGTTATTACCGGGACAGGGCTTCTATGGCTACACCTTC.

V and J are TRBV30 and TRBJ2-2; 7 bases agree with TRBD1. The CDR3 length is 12 residues. Germline CDR1 GTSNPN, CDR2 SVGIG (reference sequence). Trimming cost V 3 bases and J 6 bases; bases outside gene matches: 1. The CDR3 loop is CAWRTGPGELFF. CDR3 nucleotide sequence: TGTGCCTGGAGGACAGGGCCCGGGGAGCTGTTTTTT.

This chain uses TRBV11-3 with TRBJ1-1; D gene uncertain. Trimming removed 1 base at V and 3 bases at J, with 6 bases between. Germline V gene sequence: CDR1 SGHNT, CDR2 YENEEA. CDR3 length: 13 amino acids. DNA for the CDR3: TGTGCCAGCAGCTTAGTTTCGGACACTGAAGCTTTCTTT. The encoded protein is CASSLVSDTEAFF.

This chain links TRBV29-1 with TRBJ2-3; tentatively, D is TRBD1 (5 bases). Trimming removed 1 base at V and 7 bases at J, with 12 bases between. This CDR3 has 13 amino acids. Germline V CDR1 and CDR2: SQVTM, ANQGSEA. The CDR3 DNA reads as TGCAGCGTTGAAGGGCAGGGCGCCAATACGCAGTATTTT. Protein product: CSVEGQGANTQYF.